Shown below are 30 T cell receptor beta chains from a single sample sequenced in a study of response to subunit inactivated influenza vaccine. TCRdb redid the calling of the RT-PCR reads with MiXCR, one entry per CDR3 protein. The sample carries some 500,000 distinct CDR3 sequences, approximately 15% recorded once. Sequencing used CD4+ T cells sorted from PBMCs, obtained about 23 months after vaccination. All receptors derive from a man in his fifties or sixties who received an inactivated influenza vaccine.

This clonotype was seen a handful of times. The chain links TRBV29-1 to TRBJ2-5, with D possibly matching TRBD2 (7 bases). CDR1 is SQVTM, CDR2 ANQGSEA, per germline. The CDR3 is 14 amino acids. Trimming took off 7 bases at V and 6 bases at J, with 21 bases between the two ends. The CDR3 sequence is CSGTEGGSRQTQYF. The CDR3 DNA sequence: TGCAGCGGGACCGAGGGGGGGAGCAGACAGACCCAGTACTTC.

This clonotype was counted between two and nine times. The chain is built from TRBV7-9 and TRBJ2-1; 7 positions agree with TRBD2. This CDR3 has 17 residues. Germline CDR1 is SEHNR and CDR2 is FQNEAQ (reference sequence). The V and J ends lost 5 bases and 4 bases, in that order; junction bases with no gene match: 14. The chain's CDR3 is CASSPTSGAGWYNEQFF. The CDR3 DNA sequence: TGTGCCAGCAGCCCCACCTCCGGAGCGGGATGGTACAATGAGCAGTTCTTC.

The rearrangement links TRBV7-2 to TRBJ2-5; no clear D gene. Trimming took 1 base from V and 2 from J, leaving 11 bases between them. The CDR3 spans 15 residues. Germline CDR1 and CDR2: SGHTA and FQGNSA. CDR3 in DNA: TGTACCAGCAGCTTAGGTCCGCCGGAGCAAGAGACCCAGTACTTC. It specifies CTSSLGPPEQETQYF.

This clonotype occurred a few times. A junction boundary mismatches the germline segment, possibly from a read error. The CDR3 spells CASSLAGAANEKLFF. The DNA for the CDR3 is TGTGCCAGCAGCCTAGCGGGGGCAGCTAATGAAAAACTGTTTTTT. The V gene is TRBV7-9, the J gene TRBJ1-4, with D possibly being TRBD1 (6 bases). CDR1 is SEHNR, CDR2 FQNEAQ, per germline (reference sequence). This CDR3 contains 15 residues.

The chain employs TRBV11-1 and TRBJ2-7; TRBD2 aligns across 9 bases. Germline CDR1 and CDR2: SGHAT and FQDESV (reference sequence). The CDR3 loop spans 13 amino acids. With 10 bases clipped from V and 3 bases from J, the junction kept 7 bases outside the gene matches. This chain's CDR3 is CATASGTDYEQYF. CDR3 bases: TGTGCCACCGCTAGCGGGACCGACTACGAGCAGTACTTC.

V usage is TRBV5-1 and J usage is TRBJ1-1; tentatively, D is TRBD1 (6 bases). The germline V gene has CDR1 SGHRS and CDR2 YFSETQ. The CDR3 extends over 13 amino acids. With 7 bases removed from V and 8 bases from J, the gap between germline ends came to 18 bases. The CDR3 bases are TGCGCCAGCCGGGAGGGGGATCGGGGGGAAGCTTTCTTT. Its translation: CASREGDRGEAFF.

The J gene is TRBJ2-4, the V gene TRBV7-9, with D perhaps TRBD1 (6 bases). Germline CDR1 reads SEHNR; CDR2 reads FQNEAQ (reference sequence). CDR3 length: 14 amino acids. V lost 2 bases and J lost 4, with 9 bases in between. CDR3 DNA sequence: TGTGCCAGCAGCTTATCAGGACAGAAAAACATTCAGTACTTC. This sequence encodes CASSLSGQKNIQYF.

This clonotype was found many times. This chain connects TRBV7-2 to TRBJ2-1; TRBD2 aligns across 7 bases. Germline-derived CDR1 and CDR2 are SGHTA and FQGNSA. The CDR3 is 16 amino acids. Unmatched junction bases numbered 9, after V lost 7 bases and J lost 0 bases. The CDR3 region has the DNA TGTGCCAGCACCCAAATCGGGGAGGGCTCCTACAATGAGCAGTTCTTC. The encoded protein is CASTQIGEGSYNEQFF.

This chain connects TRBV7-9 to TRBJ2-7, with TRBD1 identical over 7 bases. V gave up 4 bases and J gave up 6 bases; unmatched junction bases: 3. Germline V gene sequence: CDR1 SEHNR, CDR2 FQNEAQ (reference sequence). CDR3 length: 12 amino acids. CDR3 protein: CASSWTGLEQYF. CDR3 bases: TGTGCCAGCAGCTGGACAGGACTCGAGCAGTACTTC.

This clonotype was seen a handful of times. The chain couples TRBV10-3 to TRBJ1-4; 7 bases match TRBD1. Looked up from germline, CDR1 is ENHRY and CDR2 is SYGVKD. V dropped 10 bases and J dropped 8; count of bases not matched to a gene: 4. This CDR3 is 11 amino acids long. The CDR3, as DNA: TGTGCCACGTGGACAGGCGAAAAACTGTTTTTT. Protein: CATWTGEKLFF.

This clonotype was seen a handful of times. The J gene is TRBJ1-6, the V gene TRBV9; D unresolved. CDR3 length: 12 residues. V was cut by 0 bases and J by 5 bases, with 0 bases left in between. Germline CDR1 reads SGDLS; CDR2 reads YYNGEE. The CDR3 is CASSVDNSPLHF. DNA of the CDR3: TGTGCCAGCAGCGTAGATAATTCACCCCTCCACTTT.

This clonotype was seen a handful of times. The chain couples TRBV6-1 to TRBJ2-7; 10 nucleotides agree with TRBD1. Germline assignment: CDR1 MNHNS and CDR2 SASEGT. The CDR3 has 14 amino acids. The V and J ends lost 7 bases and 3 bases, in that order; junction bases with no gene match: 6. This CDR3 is CASKRDRGIYEQYF. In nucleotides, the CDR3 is TGTGCCAGCAAGAGGGACAGGGGTATCTACGAGCAGTACTTC.

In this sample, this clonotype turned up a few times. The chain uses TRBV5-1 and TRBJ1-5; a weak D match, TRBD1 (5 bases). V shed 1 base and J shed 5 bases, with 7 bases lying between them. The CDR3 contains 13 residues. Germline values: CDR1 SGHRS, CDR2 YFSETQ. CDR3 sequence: CASSLMGDQPQHF. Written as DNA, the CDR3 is TGCGCCAGCAGCTTGATGGGGGATCAGCCCCAGCATTTT. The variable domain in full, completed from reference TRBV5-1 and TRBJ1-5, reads KAGVTQTPRYLIKTRGQQVTLSCSPISGHRSVSWYQQTPGQGLQFLFEYFSETQRNKGNFPGRFSGRQFSNSRSEMNVSTLELGDSALYLCASSLMGDQPQHFGDGTRLSIL.

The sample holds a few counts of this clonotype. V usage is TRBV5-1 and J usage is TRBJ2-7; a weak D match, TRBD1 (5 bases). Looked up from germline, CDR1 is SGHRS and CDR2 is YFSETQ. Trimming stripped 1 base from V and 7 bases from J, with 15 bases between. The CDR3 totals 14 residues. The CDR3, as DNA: TGCGCCAGCAGCTTGAGTAGTGCAGGGCGGGAGCAGTACTTC. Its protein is CASSLSSAGREQYF.

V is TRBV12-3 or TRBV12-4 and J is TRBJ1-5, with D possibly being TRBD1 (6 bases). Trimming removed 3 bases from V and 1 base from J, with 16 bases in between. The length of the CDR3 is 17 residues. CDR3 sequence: CASSFFWTEMSNQPQHF. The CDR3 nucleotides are TGTGCCAGCAGTTTTTTCTGGACAGAGATGAGCAATCAGCCCCAGCATTTT.

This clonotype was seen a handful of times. This CDR3 is CASSLSLGTNEKLFF. Written as DNA, the CDR3 is TGTGCCAGCAGTTTGAGCCTCGGAACAAATGAAAAACTGTTTTTT. V usage is TRBV12-3 or TRBV12-4 and J usage is TRBJ1-4; D is ambiguous. V was cut by 3 bases and J by 5 bases, with 13 bases left in between. The CDR3 is 15 amino acids.

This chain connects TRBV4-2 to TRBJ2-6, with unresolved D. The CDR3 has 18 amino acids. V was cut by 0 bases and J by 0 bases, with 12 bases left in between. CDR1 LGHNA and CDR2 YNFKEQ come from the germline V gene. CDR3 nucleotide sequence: TGTGCCAGCAGCCAAGAATGGCTGCTCAACTCTGGGGCCAACGTCCTGACTTTC. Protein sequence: CASSQEWLLNSGANVLTF.

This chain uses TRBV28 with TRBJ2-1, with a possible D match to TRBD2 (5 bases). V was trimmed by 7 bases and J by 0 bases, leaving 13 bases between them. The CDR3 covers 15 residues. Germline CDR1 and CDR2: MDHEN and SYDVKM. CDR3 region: CASKGWAGSYNEQFF. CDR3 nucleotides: TGTGCCAGCAAGGGATGGGCGGGCTCCTACAATGAGCAGTTCTTC.

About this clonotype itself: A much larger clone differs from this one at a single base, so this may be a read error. CDR3 in amino acids: CSARDHGYEQYF. CDR3 in DNA: TGCAGTGCTAGAGATCACGGCTACGAGCAGTACTTC. This sequence joins TRBV20-1 and TRBJ2-7; D is ambiguous. This CDR3 is 12 amino acids long. Trimming took off 0 bases at V and 3 bases at J, with 6 bases between the two ends. The germline CDR1 and CDR2 sequences are DFQATT and SNEGSKA (reference sequence).

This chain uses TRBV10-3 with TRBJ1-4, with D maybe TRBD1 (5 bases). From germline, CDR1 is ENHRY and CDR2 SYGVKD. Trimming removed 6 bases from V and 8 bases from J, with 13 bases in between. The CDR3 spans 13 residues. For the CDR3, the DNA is TGTGCCATCAGCGTCGGGACTGGCGAAAAACTGTTTTTT. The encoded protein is CAISVGTGEKLFF.

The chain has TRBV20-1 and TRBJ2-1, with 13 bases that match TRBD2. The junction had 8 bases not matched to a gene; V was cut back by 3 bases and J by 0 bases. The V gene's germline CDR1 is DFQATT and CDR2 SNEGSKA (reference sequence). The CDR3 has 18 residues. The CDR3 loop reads CSARGRLAGGFSYNEQFF. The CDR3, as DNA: TGCAGTGCTAGGGGTAGACTAGCGGGGGGCTTCTCCTACAATGAGCAGTTCTTC.

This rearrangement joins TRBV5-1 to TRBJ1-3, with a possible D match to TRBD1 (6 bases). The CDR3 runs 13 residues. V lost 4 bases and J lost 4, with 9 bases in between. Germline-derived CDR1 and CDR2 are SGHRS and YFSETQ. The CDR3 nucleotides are TGCGCCAGCAGCGAGACAGGCGGAAACACCATATATTTT. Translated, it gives CASSETGGNTIYF.

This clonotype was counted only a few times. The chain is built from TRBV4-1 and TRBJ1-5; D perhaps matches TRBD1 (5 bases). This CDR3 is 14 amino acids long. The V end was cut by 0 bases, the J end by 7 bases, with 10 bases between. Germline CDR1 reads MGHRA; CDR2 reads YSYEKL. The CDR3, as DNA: TGCGCCAGCAGCCAAGACGGGGCGGCCCAGCCCCAGCATTTT. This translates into CASSQDGAAQPQHF.

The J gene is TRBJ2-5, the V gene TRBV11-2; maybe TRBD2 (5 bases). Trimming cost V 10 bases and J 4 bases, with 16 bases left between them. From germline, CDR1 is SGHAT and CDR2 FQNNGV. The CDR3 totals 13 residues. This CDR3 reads CATARGLSETQYF. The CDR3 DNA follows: TGTGCCACAGCAAGAGGGTTATCAGAGACCCAGTACTTC.

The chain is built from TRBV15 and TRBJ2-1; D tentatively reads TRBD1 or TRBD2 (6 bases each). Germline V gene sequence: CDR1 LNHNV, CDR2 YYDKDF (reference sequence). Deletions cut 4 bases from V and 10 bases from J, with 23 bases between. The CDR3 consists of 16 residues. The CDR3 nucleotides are TGTGCCACCAGCACAGCCGGTAGGCCCGGGGGCTACGAGCAGTTCTTC. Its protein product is CATSTAGRPGGYEQFF.

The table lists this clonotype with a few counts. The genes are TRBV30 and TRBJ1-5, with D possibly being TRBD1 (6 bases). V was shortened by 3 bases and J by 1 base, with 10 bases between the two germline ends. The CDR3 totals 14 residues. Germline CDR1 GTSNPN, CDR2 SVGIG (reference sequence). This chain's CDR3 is CAWRLTGSNQPQHF. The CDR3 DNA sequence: TGTGCCTGGAGGCTAACAGGGAGCAATCAGCCCCAGCATTTT.

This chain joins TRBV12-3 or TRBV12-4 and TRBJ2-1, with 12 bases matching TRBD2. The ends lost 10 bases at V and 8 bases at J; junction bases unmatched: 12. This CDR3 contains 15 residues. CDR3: CATGTLAGGLDEQFF. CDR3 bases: TGTGCCACAGGGACACTAGCGGGGGGTTTGGATGAGCAGTTCTTC.

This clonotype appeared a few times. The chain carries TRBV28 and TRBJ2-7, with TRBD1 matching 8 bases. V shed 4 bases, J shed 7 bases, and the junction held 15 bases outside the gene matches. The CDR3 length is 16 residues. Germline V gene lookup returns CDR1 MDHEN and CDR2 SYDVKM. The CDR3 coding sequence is TGTGCCAGCAGTTCCCACCGGACAGGGTATGATTGGGAGCAGTACTTC. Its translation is CASSSHRTGYDWEQYF.

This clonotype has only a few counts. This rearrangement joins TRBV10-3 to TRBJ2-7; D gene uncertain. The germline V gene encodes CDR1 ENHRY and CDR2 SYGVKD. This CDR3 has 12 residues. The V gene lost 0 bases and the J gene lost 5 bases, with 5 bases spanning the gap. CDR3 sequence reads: CAISESLHEQYF. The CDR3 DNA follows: TGTGCCATCAGTGAGTCCTTGCACGAGCAGTACTTC.

The CDR3 coding sequence is TGTGCCACGAGGAGTCTCTCCTACGAGCAGTACTTC. This encodes CATRSLSYEQYF. The rearrangement links TRBV6-2 or TRBV6-3 to TRBJ2-7; D uncertain. Germline values: CDR1 MNHEY, CDR2 SVGEGT. The CDR3 runs to 12 residues. V lost 10 bases and J 0 bases, leaving 10 bases between the germline ends.